The sequence of this T cell receptor (beta chain) was determined in a study of T cell repertoires in cytomegalovirus infection. Across the study: Newly reported HLA-C-restricted and thoroughly characterized HLA-B-restricted CMV epitopes were employed. Public TCR beta signatures marked donors with CMV infection and the matching HLA. General study results and limits: Frequencies of public TCR beta families were cumulated, and this identified carriers of CMV plus the relevant HLA. HLA-C-restricted, CMV-specific TCR beta clonotypes were dominant ex vivo.

TCRdb redid the calling of the reads with MiXCR, one entry per CDR3 protein. The data show around 300,000 distinct CDR3 sequences, with about 20% seen just once and about 21% held by the top ten. With respect to this clonotype: Antigen unknown.

The receptor comes from a human donor in good health (CMV status not recorded). Some clones in this sample may be carry-over from other donors' samples. Sequenced here: cultured PBMCs, sampled from culture after CMV antigen stimulation.

CDR3 sequence reads: CASSLGQMETQYF. The CDR3 region has the DNA TGTGCCAGCAGCTTAGGGCAGATGGAGACCCAGTACTTC. V is TRBV7-9 and J is TRBJ2-5; D remains unclear. CDR1 and CDR2 from the germline V gene are SEHNR and FQNEAQ (reference sequence). V was clipped by 1 base and J by 5 bases, with 8 bases between them. CDR3 length: 13 amino acids.